The rows below give T cell receptor beta chains drawn from one sample of a study of regulatory T cells in long-lasting Graves disease. Via MiXCR, TCRdb re-called the multiplex PCR reads, giving one row per CDR3 protein. The sample has 580,000 or so distinct CDR3 sequences, about 15% seen once. These data are also associated with another study on T cells in Graves' hyperthyroidism and ophthalmopathy.

This sample comprised peripheral blood mononuclear cells (PBMCs), obtained at new diagnosis, from a patient treated with antithyroid drugs. These receptors were taken from a young man with Graves disease. Each CDR3 is given with its conserved first and last residue. A D gene is named only where the DNA matches it firmly. A row's size may be missing; if present it is once, few, many or a size class.

j_gene,d_gene,abundance,v_gene,CDR3nt,CDR3aa
TRBJ2-1,TRBD1,-,TRBV20-1,TGCAGTGCTCAATTTGACAGGGATTACAATGAGCAGTTCTTC,CSAQFDRDYNEQFF
TRBJ2-1,-,-,TRBV7-9,TGTGCCAGCAGCTTCGATTGGAGCCCCAATGAGCAGTTCTTC,CASSFDWSPNEQFF
TRBJ2-5,TRBD2,many,TRBV27,TGTGCCAGCAGTTTATCTCGGACTAGCGCCCGCCGGACCCAGTACTTC,CASSLSRTSARRTQYF
TRBJ2-7,-,many,TRBV24-1,TGTGCCACCAGTGATGGGGACCGCGACGAGCAGTACTTC,CATSDGDRDEQYF
TRBJ2-7,TRBD2,many,TRBV7-9,TGTGCCAGCAGCTTTCCCGCGGGAGGGCCCTACGAGCAGTACTTC,CASSFPAGGPYEQYF
TRBJ1-6,TRBD1,-,TRBV2,TGTGCCAGCAGTCTAGAGCGACAGGGTTTTCGCAGCTCCTATAATTCACCCCTCCACTTT,CASSLERQGFRSSYNSPLHF
TRBJ2-2,-,many,TRBV5-5,TGTGCCAGCAGCTGGGACGTCTATCAGACCGGGGAGCTGTTTTTT,CASSWDVYQTGELFF
TRBJ2-3,-,many,TRBV12-3/TRBV12-4,TGTGCCAGCAGTTTAGAGGTTGGACCGGGGTCCGGTACGCAGTATTTT,CASSLEVGPGSGTQYF
TRBJ2-3,-,few,TRBV20-1,TGCAGTGCTCAGGACGGACTCCAGGCCGATACGCAGTATTTT,CSAQDGLQADTQYF
TRBJ2-7,TRBD2,-,TRBV5-6,TGTGCCAGCAGCTCGGGACTAGGAGCCTACGAGCAGTACTTC,CASSSGLGAYEQYF
TRBJ2-4,-,many,TRBV11-2,TGTGCCAGCAGCCATAGCAAAAACATTCAGTACTTC,CASSHSKNIQYF
TRBJ2-1,-,many,TRBV7-3,TGTGCCAGCAGCTTGACAGAGAACCATGAGCAGTTCTTC,CASSLTENHEQFF
TRBJ2-2,-,-,TRBV6-2/TRBV6-3,TGTGCCAGCAGTGGACGTATTCTACTGAACACCGGGGAGCTGTTTTTT,CASSGRILLNTGELFF
TRBJ2-1,TRBD1,-,TRBV10-3,TGTGCCATCAGGGACAGGGCCAATGAGCAGTTCTTC,CAIRDRANEQFF
TRBJ2-3,TRBD2,few,TRBV7-3,TGTGCCAGCAGCTCGAGCGGGGGGGCGGCAGATACGCAGTATTTT,CASSSSGGAADTQYF
TRBJ1-1,-,many,TRBV27,TGTGCCAGCAGTTTACACAGGGCCCCTGAAGCTTTCTTT,CASSLHRAPEAFF
TRBJ2-7,TRBD1,-,TRBV6-5,TGTGCCAGCAGTTACTCGACAGGGGCCTACGAGCAGTACTTC,CASSYSTGAYEQYF
TRBJ1-4,TRBD1,-,TRBV5-1,TGCGCCAGCAGCTTGAGGGGGACAGGGGAAGCAACTAATGAAAAACTGTTTTTT,CASSLRGTGEATNEKLFF
TRBJ2-1,TRBD2,-,TRBV20-1,TGCAGTGCTAGACAGGGGGCGACGGCTAGCGGGAGGACCGACGGGTACAATGAGCAGTTCTTC,CSARQGATASGRTDGYNEQFF
TRBJ1-1,-,-,TRBV3-1,TGTGCCAGCAGCCAAGGGTCCAGTGGGTACACTGAAGCTTTCTTT,CASSQGSSGYTEAFF
TRBJ2-1,TRBD1,many,TRBV28,TGTGCCAGCAGTATCGGGACAGACAATGAGCAGTTCTTC,CASSIGTDNEQFF
TRBJ1-5,-,-,TRBV28,TGTGCCAGCAGTTCTCCGGGGGGATCTCAGCCCCAGCATTTT,CASSSPGGSQPQHF
TRBJ1-1,-,-,TRBV24-1,TGTGCCACCAGTGATTTGGCCGGGACTGAAGCTTTCTTT,CATSDLAGTEAFF
TRBJ1-1,-,many,TRBV7-9,TGTGCCAGCAGCTTAGGGGGAGAGATCGCTGAAGCTTTCTTT,CASSLGGEIAEAFF
TRBJ2-1,TRBD2,few,TRBV6-2/TRBV6-3,TGTGCCAGCAGTTACTCCCCACTAGCGGTCTCCTACAATGAGCAGTTCTTC,CASSYSPLAVSYNEQFF
TRBJ2-1,TRBD1,-,TRBV25-1,TGTGCCAGCAGCGGGGGTGTGGACAGGGCTCGGGATGAGCAGTTCTTC,CASSGGVDRARDEQFF
TRBJ2-3,-,-,TRBV4-1,TGCGCCAGCAGCCAGTTTCAGGGCACAGATACGCAGTATTTT,CASSQFQGTDTQYF
TRBJ1-1,-,many,TRBV20-1,TGCAGTGCTAGCAGGAGGGCGGGCAGGACTGAAGCTTTCTTT,CSASRRAGRTEAFF
TRBJ2-7,-,many,TRBV9,TGTGCCAGCAGTGCCACAGGGATCGAGCAGTACTTC,CASSATGIEQYF
TRBJ1-2,-,-,TRBV5-1,TGCGCCAGCAGCTTGGGAGGCAGGGGATCGGATGGCTACACCTTC,CASSLGGRGSDGYTF
TRBJ2-1,TRBD1,-,TRBV3-1,TGTGCCAGCAGTAACAGGGGATACAATGAGCAGTTCTTC,CASSNRGYNEQFF
TRBJ2-7,TRBD2,few,TRBV7-9,TGTGCCAGCAGCGGGCGGGAGGCCAGCTCCTACGAGCAGTACTTC,CASSGREASSYEQYF
TRBJ1-4,TRBD1,-,TRBV6-9,TGTGCCAGCAGTTATTCCGACAGGGGACTGGCTACATTGTTTTTT,CASSYSDRGLATLFF
TRBJ2-7,TRBD2,many,TRBV2,TGTGCCAGCAGCCGACTAGCGGGAAACTACGAGCAGTACTTC,CASSRLAGNYEQYF
TRBJ2-4,-,-,TRBV20-1,TGCAGTGCTAGGGGTCAGGTCAAAAACATTCAGTACTTC,CSARGQVKNIQYF
TRBJ1-6,-,few,TRBV6-1,TGTGCCAGCAGTGAGTCGGGGAGCTCCTATAATTCACCCCTCCGCTTT,CASSESGSSYNSPLRF
TRBJ1-4,TRBD1,-,TRBV7-8,TGTGCCAGCAGCTTGGACAGGGGGCGTTTAGAAAAACTGTTTTTT,CASSLDRGRLEKLFF
TRBJ2-7,TRBD2,-,TRBV6-1,TGTGCCAGCAGATATGCTAGCGGGAGCTCTCCTTACGAGCAGTACTTC,CASRYASGSSPYEQYF
TRBJ2-2,TRBD1,-,TRBV7-9,TGTGCCAGCAGCTTAAAAGGGACAGGGGGCACCGGGGAGCTGTTTTTT,CASSLKGTGGTGELFF
TRBJ1-3,-,many,TRBV28,TGTGCCAGCCATAGTCGAGACGAGGGAAACACCATATATTTT,CASHSRDEGNTIYF
TRBJ1-5,-,-,TRBV28,TGTGCCAGCAGTTTAAGGGTCCCCGGTCAGCCCCAGCATTTT,CASSLRVPGQPQHF
TRBJ2-1,TRBD1,few,TRBV24-1,TGTGCCACCAGCGATCCGGGACAGGGTACGAATGAGCAGTTCTTC,CATSDPGQGTNEQFF
TRBJ1-5,-,-,TRBV6-1,TGTGCCAGCAGGGTTGGCAGGGGCGGCAATCAGCCCCAGCATTTT,CASRVGRGGNQPQHF
TRBJ2-1,-,few,TRBV28,TGTGCCAGCAGTGGCCGGGACTCGAGCTCCTACAATGAGCAGTTCTTC,CASSGRDSSSYNEQFF
TRBJ2-5,TRBD2,many,TRBV20-1,TGCAGTGCTGTTCCTAGCGGGAGGGTCTCAGAGACCCAGTACTTC,CSAVPSGRVSETQYF
TRBJ2-1,-,many,TRBV7-9,TGTGCCAGCGGTACCTACAATGAGCAGTTCTTC,CASGTYNEQFF
TRBJ2-3,TRBD1,-,TRBV27,TGTGCCAGCAGCCGCGGGACAGGGCAGGCAGATACGCAGTATTTT,CASSRGTGQADTQYF
TRBJ2-2,-,few,TRBV20-1,TGCAGTGCTAGGGGACCTTACACCGGGGAGCTGTTTTTT,CSARGPYTGELFF
TRBJ2-1,-,-,TRBV6-2/TRBV6-3,TGTGCCAGCAGTGAACGGGGCAGCTCGAGCTCCTACAATGAGCAGTTCTTC,CASSERGSSSSYNEQFF
TRBJ2-1,-,many,TRBV5-1,TGCGCCAGCAGCTTGGGGGCCGCGACTTCCCTCCCGAATGAGCAGTTCTTC,CASSLGAATSLPNEQFF
TRBJ2-7,TRBD2,many,TRBV27,TGTGCCAGCAGTTTATTGGGGTCGTCTAGCGGGAGACTGCACGAGCAGTACTTC,CASSLLGSSSGRLHEQYF
TRBJ1-1,-,-,TRBV5-8,TGTGCCAGCGGCTTTGGTTTTGAAGCTTTCTTT,CASGFGFEAFF
TRBJ2-1,-,few,TRBV27,TGTGCCAGCAGTCCGTCCGTTGGCCCGCAGTTCTTC,CASSPSVGPQFF
TRBJ1-1,-,few,TRBV29-1,TGCAGCGTCGGCGACGGACAGATGAACACTGAAGCTTTCTTT,CSVGDGQMNTEAFF